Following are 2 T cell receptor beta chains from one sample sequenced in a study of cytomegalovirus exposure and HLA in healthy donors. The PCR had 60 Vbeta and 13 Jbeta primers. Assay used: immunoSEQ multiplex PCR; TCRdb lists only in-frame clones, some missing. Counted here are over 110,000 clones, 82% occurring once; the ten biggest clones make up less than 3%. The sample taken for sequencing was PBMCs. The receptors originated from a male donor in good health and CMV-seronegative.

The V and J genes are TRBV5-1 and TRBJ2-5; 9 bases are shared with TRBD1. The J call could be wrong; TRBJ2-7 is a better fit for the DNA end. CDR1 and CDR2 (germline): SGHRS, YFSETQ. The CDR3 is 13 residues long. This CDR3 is CASSWTGVGEQYF. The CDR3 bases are TGCGCCAGCAGCTGGACAGGGGTCGGCGAGCAGTACTTC.

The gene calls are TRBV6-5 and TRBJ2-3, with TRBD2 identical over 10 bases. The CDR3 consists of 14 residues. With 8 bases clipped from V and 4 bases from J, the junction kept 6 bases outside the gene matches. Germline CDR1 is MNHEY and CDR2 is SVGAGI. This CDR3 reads CASGILAGADTQYF. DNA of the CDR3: TGTGCCAGCGGGATTCTAGCGGGAGCAGATACGCAGTATTTT.